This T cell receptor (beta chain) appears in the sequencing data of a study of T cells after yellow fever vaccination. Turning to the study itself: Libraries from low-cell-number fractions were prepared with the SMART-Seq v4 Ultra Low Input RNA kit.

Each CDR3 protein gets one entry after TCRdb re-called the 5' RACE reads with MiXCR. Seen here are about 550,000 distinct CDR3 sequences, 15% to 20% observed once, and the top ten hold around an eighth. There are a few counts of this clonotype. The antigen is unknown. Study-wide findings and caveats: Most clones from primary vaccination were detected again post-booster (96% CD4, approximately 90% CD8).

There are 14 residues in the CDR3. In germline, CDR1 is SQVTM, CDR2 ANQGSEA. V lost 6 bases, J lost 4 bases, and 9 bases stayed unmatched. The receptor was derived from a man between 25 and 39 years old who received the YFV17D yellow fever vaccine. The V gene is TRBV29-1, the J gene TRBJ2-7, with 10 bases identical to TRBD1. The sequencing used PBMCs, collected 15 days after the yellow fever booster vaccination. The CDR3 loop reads CSVRTGTGAYEQYF. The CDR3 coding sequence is TGCAGCGTAAGGACCGGGACAGGGGCATACGAGCAGTACTTC.